This T cell receptor beta chain was captured in a study of OX40 agonist ivuxolimab in advanced cancers. Some clones are missing from TCRdb's copy, which holds only in-frame ones; the method was immunoSEQ multiplex PCR. The sample has 70,000 to 90,000 clones; 84% are singletons. Per germline, CDR1 LNHNV and CDR2 YYDKDF (reference sequence). The CDR3 runs to 16 residues. V was pared by 1 base and J by 5 bases, with 9 bases of the junction left unmatched. This sequence was found in an adult with an advanced solid tumor such as melanoma, head and neck, liver or kidney cancer. The chain joins TRBV15 to TRBJ2-3, with 7 bases fitting TRBD2. The sequences come from CD4+ or CD8+ T cells sorted from blood, collected in a trial of the OX40 agonist ivuxolimab. In nucleotides, the CDR3 is TGTGCCACCAGCAGAGTGGCGGGAGTTCGGGAAGATACGCAGTATTTT. Translated: CATSRVAGVREDTQYF.